These 29 T cell receptor beta chains share one sample of origin, sequenced in a study of T-cell memory formation after mild COVID-19. TCRdb processed the 5' RACE reads anew with MiXCR; each CDR3 protein has one entry. This sample has about 150,000 distinct CDR3 sequences; 10% to 15% occur once, and the top ten carry about 3.6%. The specimen sequenced was PBMCs or a T cell subset sorted from them (not recorded which). The origin of the receptors is a man between 18 and 35 years old who had mild COVID-19 (a few samples of this study predate the infection). Cell type and time point are not known.

In its sample, this clonotype was seen many times. This CDR3 is CATSQQGRTGELFF. The DNA of the CDR3 is TGTGCCACCAGTCAGCAGGGCCGAACCGGGGAGCTGTTTTTT. The V gene is TRBV24-1, the J gene TRBJ2-2; a possible D gene is TRBD1 (5 bases). Trimming shortened V by 6 bases and J by 5 bases, and 12 bases separated the two germline ends. CDR1 and CDR2 from the germline V gene are KGHDR and SFDVKD. This CDR3 has 14 residues.

This clonotype has ten or more counts. V is TRBV7-2 and J is TRBJ2-5; 13 bases map to TRBD2. CDR3 length equals 17 residues. Germline CDR1 SGHTA, CDR2 FQGNSA. V lost 2 bases, J lost 5 bases, and 8 bases stayed unmatched. Here the CDR3 DNA reads TGTGCCAGCAGCTTAACTAGCGGGGGGGCCATCGGGGAGACCCAGTACTTC. Translating it yields CASSLTSGGAIGETQYF. Complete variable domain (other parts from reference TRBV7-2 and TRBJ2-5): GAGVSQSPSNKVTEKGKDVELRCDPISGHTALYWYRQSLGQGLEFLIYFQGNSAPDKSGLPSDRFSAERTGGSVSTLTIQRTQQEDSAVYLCASSLTSGGAIGETQYFGPGTRLLVL.

The CDR3 reads CASSPTRGGLLV. CDR3 DNA: TGTGCCAGCAGCCCAACTCGCGGGGGGTTACTCGTC. V and J are TRBV7-9 and TRBJ2-7; 8 bases agree with TRBD2. Germline V gene data show CDR1 as SEHNR and CDR2 as FQNEAQ (reference sequence). This CDR3 is built from 12 residues.

The rearrangement uses TRBV20-1 and TRBJ2-1, with TRBD2 matching over 13 bases. J lost 7 bases, V lost 0 bases, and 3 bases had no gene match. CDR3 length: 15 amino acids. The germline gives CDR1 DFQATT, CDR2 SNEGSKA (reference sequence). The chain's CDR3 is CSARDTLAGGNEQFF. The CDR3 DNA reads TGCAGTGCTAGAGATACACTAGCGGGGGGGAATGAGCAGTTCTTC.

The chain employs TRBV27 and TRBJ2-3; D unclear. From germline, CDR1 is MNHEY and CDR2 SMNVEV (reference sequence). V was shortened by 2 bases and J by 8 bases, with 11 bases between the two germline ends. The CDR3 totals 13 residues. The DNA for the CDR3 is TGTGCCAGCAGTTTAATCAGGTCCGGTACGCAGTATTTT. Its translation: CASSLIRSGTQYF.

The chain carries TRBV20-1 and TRBJ1-1; weak D call: TRBD1 (5 bases). The CDR3 loop spans 13 amino acids. Germline V lookup: CDR1 DFQATT, CDR2 SNEGSKA (reference sequence). The CDR3, as DNA: TGCAGAGGGGTGGGAGGGGCGAGGACTGAAGCTTTCTTT. This translates into CRGVGGARTEAFF.

This clonotype has at least ten counts. The rearrangement joins TRBV12-3 or TRBV12-4 to TRBJ2-2; 9 nucleotides line up with TRBD2. The CDR3 totals 15 residues. The ends lost 6 bases at V and 4 bases at J; junction bases unmatched: 6. CDR3 DNA sequence: TGTGCCAGCAGGGTGCGGGGGGGCTCCACCGGGGAGCTGTTTTTT. Its protein product is CASRVRGGSTGELFF.

The chain carries TRBV5-8 and TRBJ1-1; D is possibly TRBD1 (5 bases). The CDR3 sequence is 14 residues long. V lost 4 bases to trimming and J lost 0 bases, with 10 bases between them. Germline V gene sequence: CDR1 SGHTS, CDR2 YDEGEE. Written as DNA, the CDR3 is TGTGCCAGCAGCAAGACAGAAATGAACACTGAAGCTTTCTTT. It yields the protein CASSKTEMNTEAFF.

This clonotype turned up a few times. The genes are TRBV27 and TRBJ1-4; no definite D call. In germline, CDR1 is MNHEY, CDR2 SMNVEV (reference sequence). This CDR3 is built from 13 residues. V gave up 2 bases and J gave up 8 bases, with 9 bases separating them. The CDR3 loop is CASSLDRAEKLFF. CDR3 nucleotides: TGTGCCAGCAGTTTAGACCGGGCAGAAAAACTGTTTTTT.

This clonotype has more than one count but fewer than ten. V and J are TRBV5-1 and TRBJ1-1; D gene ambiguous. V shed 1 base and J shed 7 bases, with 11 bases lying between them. Per the germline V gene, CDR1 is SGHRS and CDR2 is YFSETQ. This CDR3 comprises 13 residues. The CDR3, as DNA: TGCGCCAGCAGCTTGAGGCGGGAGGGTGAAGCTTTCTTT. Its translation is CASSLRREGEAFF.

Ten or more counts support this clonotype. The chain carries TRBV24-1 and TRBJ2-2; tentatively, D is TRBD1 (6 bases). The germline V and J ends were trimmed by 5 bases and 5 bases, with 14 bases remaining between them. There are 15 residues in the CDR3. Germline V gene lookup returns CDR1 KGHDR and CDR2 SFDVKD. In nucleotides, the CDR3 is TGTGCCACCAGTGGTGTCCGGGACACAACCGGGGAGCTGTTTTTT. It codes for CATSGVRDTTGELFF.

This clonotype appeared a few times. The chain links TRBV5-1 to TRBJ2-5; D uncertain. The CDR3 sequence is 13 residues long. V lost 1 base, J lost 4 bases, and 8 bases lay in between. Germline V CDR1 and CDR2: SGHRS, YFSETQ. CDR3 protein: CASSLRTLETQYF. In nucleotides, the CDR3 is TGCGCCAGCAGCTTGCGGACCTTAGAGACCCAGTACTTC. The complete variable domain, with remaining parts taken from reference TRBV5-1 and TRBJ2-5, reads KAGVTQTPRYLIKTRGQQVTLSCSPISGHRSVSWYQQTPGQGLQFLFEYFSETQRNKGNFPGRFSGRQFSNSRSEMNVSTLELGDSALYLCASSLRTLETQYFGPGTRLLVL.

This sequence joins TRBV7-7 and TRBJ2-1; 8 nucleotides match TRBD2. Germline V gives CDR1 SSHAT, CDR2 FNYEAQ (reference sequence). There are 15 residues in the CDR3. Germline trimming cut 5 bases from V and 8 bases from J; bases unmatched to any gene: 11. CDR3 coding DNA: TGTGCCAGCAGCCTCCGGGGGGGCTCTGGGTATGAGCAGTTCTTC. Translated, it gives CASSLRGGSGYEQFF.

This clonotype has more than one count but fewer than ten. This chain uses TRBV7-2 with TRBJ1-2; TRBD1 aligns across 9 bases. In germline, CDR1 is SGHTA, CDR2 FQGNSA. V lost 1 base and J lost 0; bases outside the gene matches: 3. This CDR3 has 16 amino acids. CDR3 loop: CASSLEGDRANYGYTF. DNA for the CDR3: TGTGCCAGCAGCTTAGAGGGGGACAGGGCTAACTATGGCTACACCTTC.

This clonotype has more than one count but fewer than ten. The rearrangement joins TRBV28 to TRBJ1-1; perhaps TRBD1 as D (6 bases). The CDR3 length is 17 residues. CDR1 MDHEN and CDR2 SYDVKM come from the germline V gene. The ends were cut back, 3 bases at V and 1 base at J, with 18 bases in the middle. CDR3 residues: CASSLTHPDRKNTEAFF. The CDR3 DNA reads TGTGCCAGCAGTTTGACCCACCCAGACAGGAAGAACACTGAAGCTTTCTTT.

This clonotype has just a few counts. The V gene is TRBV20-1, the J gene TRBJ2-7, with D maybe TRBD1 (9 bases). With 7 bases removed from V and 2 bases from J, the gap between germline ends came to 27 bases. CDR3 length: 17 amino acids. Germline V gives CDR1 DFQATT, CDR2 SNEGSKA (reference sequence). For the CDR3, the DNA is TGCAGTGTTAGCGGGACAGGGCCACCCGCGACACCCTACGAGCAGTACGTC. Protein sequence: CSVSGTGPPATPYEQYV.

This sequence joins TRBV4-1 and TRBJ1-1, with a weak D call TRBD1 (6 bases). The CDR3 has 15 amino acids. Trimming cost V 4 bases and J 1 base, with 13 bases left between them. Germline CDR1 reads MGHRA; CDR2 reads YSYEKL. The DNA of the CDR3 is TGCGCCAGCAGCCGGATACAGGGAAGGAACACTGAAGCTTTCTTT. It translates to CASSRIQGRNTEAFF.

This clonotype was counted a few times. V and J are TRBV20-1 and TRBJ1-2, with a weak D call TRBD1 (6 bases). The CDR3 is made up of 14 amino acids. Germline values: CDR1 DFQATT, CDR2 SNEGSKA (reference sequence). The germline V and J ends were trimmed by 3 bases and 5 bases, with 16 bases remaining between them. The CDR3: CSASSIQGFYGYTF. The DNA for the CDR3 is TGCAGTGCTAGCTCAATACAGGGATTTTATGGCTACACCTTC.

This sequence joins TRBV27 and TRBJ2-3; perhaps TRBD2 as D (6 bases). V gave up 6 bases and J gave up 6 bases, with 13 bases separating them. In germline, CDR1 is MNHEY, CDR2 SMNVEV (reference sequence). This CDR3 has 13 residues. The CDR3 loop is CASRGGVVDTQYF. CDR3 bases: TGTGCCAGCAGGGGCGGGGTGGTGGATACGCAGTATTTT.

The sample holds many counts of this clonotype. The chain links TRBV7-2 to TRBJ2-2; no clear D gene. The CDR3 is made up of 14 amino acids. Deletions cut 4 bases from V and 3 bases from J, with 9 bases between. CDR1 is SGHTA and CDR2 is FQGNSA in the germline V gene. The CDR3 coding sequence is TGTGCCAGCAGCTCCCGACTGTACACCGGGGAGCTGTTTTTT. Its protein product is CASSSRLYTGELFF. Variable domain in full (rest from reference TRBV7-2 and TRBJ2-2): GAGVSQSPSNKVTEKGKDVELRCDPISGHTALYWYRQSLGQGLEFLIYFQGNSAPDKSGLPSDRFSAERTGGSVSTLTIQRTQQEDSAVYLCASSSRLYTGELFFGEGSRLTVL.

Concerning this clonotype itself: The junction does not match germline at one end; this may be a read error. The chain has TRBV27 and TRBJ2-5; the D call may be TRBD1 or TRBD2 (5 bases each). CDR1 and CDR2 from the germline V gene are MNHEY and SMNVEV (reference sequence). The CDR3 has 12 amino acids. This CDR3 reads CASRTAGTLLCF. In DNA form, the CDR3 reads TGTGCCAGCAGGACGGCCGGGACCCTTCTTTGTTTC.

This clonotype was observed a few times. The rearrangement joins TRBV7-6 to TRBJ1-3; D perhaps matches TRBD1 (5 bases). The CDR3 is made up of 15 amino acids. Germline V CDR1 and CDR2: SGHVS, FNYEAQ. Trimming took off 4 bases at V and 4 bases at J, with 14 bases between the two ends. For the CDR3, the DNA is TGTGCCAGCAGCTCCCTCGACAGTGCCGGAAACACCATATATTTT. Its translation: CASSSLDSAGNTIYF.

This clonotype was seen a few times. The CDR3 reads CAISDPGLAADTQYF. The CDR3 DNA reads TGTGCCATCAGTGACCCAGGACTAGCGGCAGATACGCAGTATTTT. The V gene is TRBV10-3, the J gene TRBJ2-3; 10 nucleotides agree with TRBD2. CDR1 is ENHRY, CDR2 SYGVKD, per germline. The V segment lost 3 bases and the J segment 4 bases; nucleotides outside the gene matches: 4. This CDR3 comprises 15 residues.

Many counts were recorded for this clonotype. This sequence joins TRBV20-1 and TRBJ1-5; D not certain. There are 14 residues in the CDR3. With 4 bases removed from V and 4 bases from J, the gap between germline ends came to 14 bases. Germline-derived CDR1 and CDR2 are DFQATT and SNEGSKA (reference sequence). CDR3 sequence reads: CSANPGHPNQPQHF. As DNA, the CDR3 is TGCAGTGCTAACCCGGGCCACCCAAATCAGCCCCAGCATTTT.

This clonotype was counted at least ten times. The chain links TRBV5-1 to TRBJ2-1, with 15 bases matching TRBD2. V lost 1 base, J lost 5 bases, and 4 bases stayed unmatched. There are 17 residues in the CDR3. CDR1 is SGHRS, CDR2 YFSETQ, per germline. CDR3 amino acids: CASSLTGTSGGHNEQFF. CDR3 coding DNA: TGCGCCAGCAGCTTGACAGGGACTAGCGGGGGGCACAATGAGCAGTTCTTC.

This clonotype has ten or more counts. This chain joins TRBV11-2 and TRBJ2-5, with D maybe TRBD1 (7 bases). V lost 1 base to trimming and J lost 2 bases, with 14 bases between them. The CDR3 loop spans 16 amino acids. Germline-derived CDR1 and CDR2 are SGHAT and FQNNGV. CDR3 bases: TGTGCCAGCAGCTTAGTTGCGGGACAGACTCAAGAGACCCAGTACTTC. It is translated as CASSLVAGQTQETQYF.

Notes on this clonotype: A read error may explain this, as a much larger clone is one base away. The rearrangement joins TRBV12-3 or TRBV12-4 to TRBJ2-3; TRBD1 agrees at 8 bases. The CDR3 is 13 residues long. Written as DNA, the CDR3 is TGTGGCAGCAGTTTGGACAGGGCAGATACGCAGTATTTT. It codes for CGSSLDRADTQYF.

This clonotype appeared a few times. CDR3 sequence: CASSVERGFPNTQYF. DNA for the CDR3: TGTGCCAGCAGCGTTGAGCGGGGGTTCCCTAATACGCAGTATTTT. This chain links TRBV11-2 with TRBJ2-3; 8 bases are a match to TRBD2. The V gene's germline CDR1 is SGHAT and CDR2 FQNNGV. This CDR3 spans 15 amino acids. After removal of 5 bases from V and 7 bases from J, the junction contained 11 bases not matched to a gene.

The chain recombines TRBV7-2 with TRBJ1-5; weak D call: TRBD1 (5 bases). V was cut by 4 bases and J by 2 bases, with 15 bases left in between. In germline, CDR1 is SGHTA, CDR2 FQGNSA. The CDR3 is 16 residues long. The CDR3 here is CASSSQSGGGNQPQHF. CDR3 coding DNA: TGTGCCAGCAGCTCGCAGTCCGGGGGTGGCAATCAGCCCCAGCATTTT.